This passage covers 16 T cell receptor beta chains from one sample sequenced in a study of shared clonotypes between healthy human individuals. The data were produced by immunoSEQ multiplex PCR, yet TCRdb's version contains in-frame clones alone and is incomplete. The sample shows about half a million clones, 70% to 80% of them seen only once. Source material: PBMCs. Every receptor here comes from a woman aged 40 to 55 in good health. Some clones in this sample may be carry-over from other donors' samples.

A remark on this clone: This CDR3 is also generated by other DNA sequences in the sample. V and J are TRBV7-9 and TRBJ2-5; a possible D gene is TRBD1 (6 bases). The CDR3 totals 14 residues. CDR1 is SEHNR, CDR2 FQNEAQ, per germline (reference sequence). Trimming took 1 base from V and 5 from J, leaving 11 bases between them. The CDR3 nucleotides read TGTGCCAGCAGCTTAGTACAGGGTCGCGAGACCCAGTACTTC. Its protein is CASSLVQGRETQYF.

The genes are TRBV4-1 and TRBJ2-2; the D call may be TRBD1 or TRBD2 (5 bases each). V lost 6 bases to trimming and J lost 0 bases, with 8 bases between them. Germline-derived CDR1 and CDR2 are MGHRA and YSYEKL. The CDR3 extends over 14 amino acids. This CDR3 reads CASRRGPNTGELFF. The CDR3 DNA reads as TGCGCCAGCAGGAGGGGCCCGAACACCGGGGAGCTGTTTTTT.

The chain is built from TRBV7-9 and TRBJ2-5, with a weak D call TRBD1 (6 bases). The germline V gene encodes CDR1 SEHNR and CDR2 FQNEAQ (reference sequence). The CDR3 runs to 13 residues. The V and J ends lost 4 bases and 3 bases respectively, with 9 bases between them. The CDR3 reads CASSYPGEETQYF. The CDR3 bases are TGTGCCAGCAGCTACCCAGGGGAAGAGACCCAGTACTTC.

The chain employs TRBV6-7 and TRBJ2-5; D is possibly TRBD2 (5 bases). TRBV6-7 falls under the ORF class, with uncertain function. V was shortened by 2 bases and J by 1 base, with 11 bases between the two germline ends. This CDR3 comprises 15 residues. CDR3 protein: CASSYPPGVQETQYF. Here the CDR3 DNA reads TGTGCCAGCAGTTACCCCCCCGGGGTCCAAGAGACCCAGTACTTC.

The gene calls are TRBV25-1 and TRBJ1-1; D gene uncertain. V lost 1 base, J lost 0 bases, and 9 bases lay in between. Germline V gene data show CDR1 as MGHDK and CDR2 as SYGVNS. The CDR3 runs to 15 residues. The CDR3 region is CASSESVTLNTEAFF. In DNA form, the CDR3 reads TGTGCCAGCAGTGAATCAGTGACACTGAACACTGAAGCTTTCTTT.

This chain connects TRBV5-8 to TRBJ2-7; D uncertain. The CDR3 contains 13 residues. Looked up from germline, CDR1 is SGHTS and CDR2 is YDEGEE. The ends were cut back, 7 bases at V and 3 bases at J, with 14 bases in the middle. CDR3 loop: CASSRTVLYEQYF. The CDR3 bases are TGTGCCAGCTCACGGACGGTACTCTACGAGCAGTACTTC.

V and J are TRBV10-2 and TRBJ2-5; TRBD1 matches at 9 bases. Germline values: CDR1 WSHSY, CDR2 SAAADI. This CDR3 has 17 residues. Trimming cost V 2 bases and J 7 bases; bases outside gene matches: 14. The CDR3 here is CASSENTGTGTVRTQYF. CDR3 bases: TGCGCCAGCAGTGAGAATACCGGGACAGGGACAGTTAGGACCCAGTACTTC.

This clone was counted many times. The rearrangement links TRBV30 to TRBJ2-1, with 8 bases fitting TRBD2. V trimming: 1 base; J trimming: 8 bases; junction bases outside the gene matches: 13. CDR3 length equals 16 residues. CDR1 is GTSNPN and CDR2 is SVGIG in the germline V gene (reference sequence). CDR3: CAWSEFGLARSDEQFF. CDR3 DNA: TGTGCCTGGAGTGAATTCGGACTAGCAAGGAGCGATGAGCAGTTCTTC.

The genes are TRBV5-1 and TRBJ2-2, with 8 bases that match TRBD1. CDR1 and CDR2 (germline): SGHRS, YFSETQ. CDR3 length equals 14 residues. Unmatched junction bases numbered 7, after V lost 4 bases and J lost 8 bases. CDR3 sequence: CASSGQGRAGELFF. The CDR3 DNA follows: TGCGCCAGCAGCGGACAGGGCAGGGCGGGGGAGCTGTTTTTT.

This clone came up once. V and J are TRBV29-1 and TRBJ2-1; a possible D gene is TRBD2 (5 bases). The CDR3 spans 15 residues. Germline loops: CDR1 SQVTM, CDR2 ANQGSEA. The V gene lost 6 bases and the J gene lost 0 bases, with 15 bases spanning the gap. CDR3 nucleotide sequence: TGCAGCGTAGTCTCGGGGTTACGCTCCTACAATGAGCAGTTCTTC. Its translation: CSVVSGLRSYNEQFF.

The chain carries TRBV7-9 and TRBJ1-6; D possibly corresponds to TRBD1 (5 bases). CDR3 length: 14 residues. The V gene's germline CDR1 is SEHNR and CDR2 FQNEAQ (reference sequence). V lost 2 bases to trimming and J lost 7 bases, with 9 bases between them. Written as DNA, the CDR3 is TGTGCCAGCAGCTTAATGGGACCCAATTCACCCCTCCACTTT. Translating it yields CASSLMGPNSPLHF.

This clone turned up a few times. This sequence joins TRBV7-2 and TRBJ1-2; 7 bases agree with TRBD1. The CDR3 is 16 amino acids. J was trimmed by 2 bases and V by 0 bases; bases with no gene match: 6. The V gene's germline CDR1 is SGHTA and CDR2 FQGNSA. CDR3 residues: CASSLATAGGNYGYTF. Here the CDR3 DNA reads TGTGCCAGCAGCTTAGCAACGGCAGGGGGAAACTATGGCTACACCTTC.

This clone is a singleton in its sample. Germline is not matched at one junction end, which may reflect a read error. V is TRBV4-2 and J is TRBJ2-7, with 7 bases that match TRBD2. This CDR3 contains 19 residues. Germline V gives CDR1 LGHNA, CDR2 YNFKEQ. The CDR3 is CTSSQEAPQIAGETYEQYF. The DNA of the CDR3 is TGTACCAGCAGCCAAGAAGCCCCACAGATTGCGGGAGAAACCTACGAGCAGTACTTC.

This rearrangement joins TRBV11-2 to TRBJ2-1; 13 bases map to TRBD2. The trim removed 0 bases at V and 6 bases at J, leaving 2 bases unmatched. Germline CDR1 reads SGHAT; CDR2 reads FQNNGV. The CDR3 consists of 16 residues. The CDR3 nucleotides are TGTGCCAGCAGCTTAGAACTAGCGGGAGGGGGCAATGAGCAGTTCTTC. It yields the protein CASSLELAGGGNEQFF.

This chain connects TRBV5-4 to TRBJ1-4; D gene unclear. Trimming shortened V by 1 base and J by 5 bases, and 9 bases separated the two germline ends. Germline V lookup: CDR1 SGHNT, CDR2 YYREEE (reference sequence). The CDR3 runs to 14 residues. The CDR3 region has the DNA TGTGCCAGCAGCTTGATGGCCGCGAATGAAAAACTGTTTTTT. Its protein product is CASSLMAANEKLFF.

The V gene is TRBV5-4, the J gene TRBJ2-1; the match to TRBD2 covers 13 bases. CDR1 SGHNT and CDR2 YYREEE come from the germline V gene (reference sequence). V lost 0 bases and J lost 4; bases outside the gene matches: 7. The CDR3 is 18 amino acids. CDR3 in amino acids: CASSLGLAGGDLYNEQFF. The CDR3 coding sequence is TGTGCCAGCAGCTTGGGACTAGCGGGAGGAGACTTATACAATGAGCAGTTCTTC.